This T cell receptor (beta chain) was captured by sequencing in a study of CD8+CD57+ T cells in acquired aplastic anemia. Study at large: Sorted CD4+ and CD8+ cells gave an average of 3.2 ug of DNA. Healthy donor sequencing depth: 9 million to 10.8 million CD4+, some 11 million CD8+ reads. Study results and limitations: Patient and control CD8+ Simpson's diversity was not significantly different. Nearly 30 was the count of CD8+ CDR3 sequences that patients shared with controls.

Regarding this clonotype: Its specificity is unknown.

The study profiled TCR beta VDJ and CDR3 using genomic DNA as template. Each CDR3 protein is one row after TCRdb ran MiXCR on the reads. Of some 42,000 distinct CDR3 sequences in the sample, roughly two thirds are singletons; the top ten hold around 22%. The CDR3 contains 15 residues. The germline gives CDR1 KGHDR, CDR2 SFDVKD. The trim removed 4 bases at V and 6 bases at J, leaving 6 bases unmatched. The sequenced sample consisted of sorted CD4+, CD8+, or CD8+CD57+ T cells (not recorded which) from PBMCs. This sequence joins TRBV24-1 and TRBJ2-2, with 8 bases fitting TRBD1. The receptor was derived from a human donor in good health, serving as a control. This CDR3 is CATSEVDRAAGELFF. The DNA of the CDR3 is TGTGCCACCAGTGAGGTGGACAGGGCTGCCGGGGAGCTGTTTTTT.